The sequence of this T cell receptor (beta chain) was determined in a study of Ad26.COV2.S vaccination and SARS-CoV-2 variants listed by TCRdb under 2021. With respect to the entire study: Donors in the vaccine arm were drawn from COV1001, a phase I-IIa trial of Ad26.COV2.S in healthy adults that was multicentre, randomized, double-blind and placebo-controlled. Ad26.COV2.S was administered intramuscularly at a dose of 5x10^10 or 1x10^11 viral particles, either as one shot or as two shots given 56 days apart. Sequencing of the TCRbeta repertoire served to evaluate the specificity and breadth of SARS-CoV-2-reactive T cell receptors following Ad26.COV2.S vaccination. A total of approximately 30 samples were included in the TCR-sequenced set, comprising roughly 19 Ad26.COV2.S vaccine recipients, 5 placebo recipients and 8 SARS-CoV-2 convalescent individuals. Trial participants were randomized into five groups of five, in which low-dose or high-dose Ad26.COV2.S was given once or twice, or placebo was given on both occasions. Investigators did not know the trial group allocation while performing experiments and assessing outcomes.

The intended sense of this specimen's treatment or condition label: 15 to 20 received Ad26.COV2.S at low or high dose, single or two shots; a few received placebo; per-sample allocation not given. Repertoires of vaccine and placebo recipients were sequenced from samples collected on day 63 after the first injection. Between 29 July and 7 August 2020, Cohort 1b enrolled about 27 adults aged 18-55 years at one site in Boston, USA. Ad26.COV2.S was a replication-incompetent adenovirus type 26 vector expressing a prefusion-stabilized SARS-CoV-2 spike protein from the original Wuhan strain. On the study overall, not on this receptor specifically: After vaccination, substantial breadth of spike-specific CD8+ and CD4+ T cell responses was reported. Spike-specific TCR breadth was higher in Ad26.COV2.S recipients than in placebo recipients (P = 0.0014). The study was not powered for comparison of responses between vaccine doses or regimens. Comparable non-spike TCR breadth was observed between vaccine and placebo recipients, consistent with only spike being contained in the vaccine. The authors noted that the TCR breadth and depth analyses may have underestimated total T cell responses.

A note on this clone: Its specific antigen is unknown. Base qualities are not provided; no much larger clone lies one nucleotide away.

The immunoSEQ Assay was used to sequence TCRbeta CDR3 regions. After extraction, genomic DNA underwent amplification by bias-controlled multiplex PCR, followed by high-throughput sequencing. Regarding the original processing steps: To quantify the absolute abundance of every unique TCRbeta CDR3 region, sequences were collapsed and filtered. T cell fraction was estimated by normalization of TCRbeta template counts to usable DNA, with usable DNA being measured through amplification of reference genes present in all nucleated cells. Repertoire TCRs were annotated as SARS-CoV-2-specific by exact matching of V gene, CDR3 amino acid sequence and J gene to a known reactive TCR set. The reference SARS-CoV-2 TCR set was obtained from MIRA and was filtered for enrichment in COVID-19-positive ImmuneCODE repertoires, whereby public or cross-reactive TCRs were removed. Using the MIRA antigens, annotated TCRs were further analysed by specific ORF or by position within an ORF. Depth was the summed frequency of annotated unique rearrangements, while breadth was defined as annotated unique rearrangements over total unique productive rearrangements. Group comparisons of TCR breadth used two-sided Wilcoxon rank-sum tests. TCRdb retrieved this table from immuneACCESS and kept in-frame rearrangements only. Not all clones are present; in checked studies, unresolved V genes account for under half, and no reason is known for the remainder. The V and J calls and clone size come from that table; D and trimming were worked out from the DNA. Across this sample there are roughly 400,000 clones, with 75% to 90% seen only once. Under 2% of the sample goes to the ten largest clones.

The CDR3 covers 16 residues, taking in both the cysteine and the phenylalanine. Left in the record is the CDR3 DNA by itself, 48 bases read in frame from the first base. Sequences SGHVS (CDR1) and FQNEAQ (CDR2) are obtained from the germline V gene. V is cut by 2 bases and J by 0 bases, and the space between the germline ends is 14 bases. The specimen comprised peripheral blood, sampled in a trial of Ad26.COV2.S vaccine versus placebo. The chain uses TRBV7-8 and TRBJ2-7, with no D gene named confidently. The TCR comes from a person between 18 and 65 years old who received the Ad26.COV2.S COVID-19 vaccine or a placebo. The DNA reads as follows: TGTGCCAGCAGCTTAAATGGGTTAGTCCCCTCCTACGAGCAGTACTTC. The encoded protein is CASSLNGLVPSYEQYF.